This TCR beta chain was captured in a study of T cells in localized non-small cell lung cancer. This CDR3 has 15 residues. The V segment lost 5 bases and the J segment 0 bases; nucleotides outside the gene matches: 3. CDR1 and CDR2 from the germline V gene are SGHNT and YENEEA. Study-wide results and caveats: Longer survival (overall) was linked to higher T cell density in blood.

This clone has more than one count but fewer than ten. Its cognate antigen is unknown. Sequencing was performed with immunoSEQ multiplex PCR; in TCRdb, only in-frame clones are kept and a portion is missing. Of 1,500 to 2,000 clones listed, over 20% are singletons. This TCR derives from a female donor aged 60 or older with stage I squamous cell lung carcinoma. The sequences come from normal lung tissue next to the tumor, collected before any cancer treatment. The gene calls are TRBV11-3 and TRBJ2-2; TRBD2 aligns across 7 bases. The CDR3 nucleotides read TGTGCCAGCAGCCCGGGACTAACGAACACCGGGGAGCTGTTTTTT. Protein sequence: CASSPGLTNTGELFF.